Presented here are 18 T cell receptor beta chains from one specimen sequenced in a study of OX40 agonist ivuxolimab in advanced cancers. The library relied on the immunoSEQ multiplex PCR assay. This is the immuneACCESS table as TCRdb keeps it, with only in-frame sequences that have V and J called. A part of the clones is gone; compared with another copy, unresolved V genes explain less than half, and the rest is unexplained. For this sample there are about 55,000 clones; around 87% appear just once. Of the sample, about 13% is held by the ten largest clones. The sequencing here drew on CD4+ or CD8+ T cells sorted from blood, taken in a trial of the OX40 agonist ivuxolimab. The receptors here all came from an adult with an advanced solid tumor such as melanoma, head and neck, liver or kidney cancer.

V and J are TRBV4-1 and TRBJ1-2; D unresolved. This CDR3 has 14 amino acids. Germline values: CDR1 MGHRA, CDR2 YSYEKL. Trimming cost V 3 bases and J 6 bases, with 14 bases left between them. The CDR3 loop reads CASSQRLISDGYTF. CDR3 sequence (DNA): TGCGCCAGCAGCCAGAGACTGATTTCAGATGGCTACACCTTC.

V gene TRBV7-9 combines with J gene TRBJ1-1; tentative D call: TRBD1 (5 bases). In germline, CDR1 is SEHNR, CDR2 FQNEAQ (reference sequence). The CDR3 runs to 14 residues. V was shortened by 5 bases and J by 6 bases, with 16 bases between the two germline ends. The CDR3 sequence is CASSPRGGSAEAFF. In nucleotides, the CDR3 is TGTGCCAGCAGCCCCCGGGGGGGTAGTGCTGAAGCTTTCTTT.

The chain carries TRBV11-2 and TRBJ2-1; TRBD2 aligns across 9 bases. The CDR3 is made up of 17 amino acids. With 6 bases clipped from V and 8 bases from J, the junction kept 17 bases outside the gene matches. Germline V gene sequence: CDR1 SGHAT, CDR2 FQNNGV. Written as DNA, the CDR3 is TGTGCCAGCAGGATGTGGGGCGCGGGAGGGCCAAGGGATGAGCAGTTCTTC. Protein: CASRMWGAGGPRDEQFF.

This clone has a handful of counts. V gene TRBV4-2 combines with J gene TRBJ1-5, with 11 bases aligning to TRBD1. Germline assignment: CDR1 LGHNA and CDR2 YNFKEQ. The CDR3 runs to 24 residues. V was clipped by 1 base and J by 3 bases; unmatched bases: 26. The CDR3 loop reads CASSQGGVWTGGSNKIWDNQPQHF. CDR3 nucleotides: TGTGCCAGCAGCCAAGGTGGGGTCTGGACAGGGGGCTCGAATAAGATTTGGGACAATCAGCCCCAGCATTTT.

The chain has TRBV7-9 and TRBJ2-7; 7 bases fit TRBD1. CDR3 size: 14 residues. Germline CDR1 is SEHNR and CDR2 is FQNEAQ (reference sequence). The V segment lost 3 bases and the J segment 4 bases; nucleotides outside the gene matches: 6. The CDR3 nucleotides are TGTGCCAGCAGCTTCGCACAGGGGATTTACGAGCAGTACTTC. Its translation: CASSFAQGIYEQYF.

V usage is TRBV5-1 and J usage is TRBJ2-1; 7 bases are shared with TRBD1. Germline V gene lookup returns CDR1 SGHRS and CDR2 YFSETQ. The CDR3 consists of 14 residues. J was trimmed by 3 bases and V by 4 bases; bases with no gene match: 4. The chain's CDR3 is CASSHGTVYNEQFF. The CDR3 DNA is TGCGCCAGCAGCCACGGGACAGTCTACAATGAGCAGTTCTTC. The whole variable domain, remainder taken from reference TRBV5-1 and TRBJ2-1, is KAGVTQTPRYLIKTRGQQVTLSCSPISGHRSVSWYQQTPGQGLQFLFEYFSETQRNKGNFPGRFSGRQFSNSRSEMNVSTLELGDSALYLCASSHGTVYNEQFFGPGTRLTVL.

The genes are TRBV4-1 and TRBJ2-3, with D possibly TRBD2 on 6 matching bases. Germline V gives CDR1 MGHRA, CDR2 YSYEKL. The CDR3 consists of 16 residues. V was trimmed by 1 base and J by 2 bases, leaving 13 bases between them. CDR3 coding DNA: TGCGCCAGCAGCCAAGGACTAAGCGGGTACACAGATACGCAGTATTTT. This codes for CASSQGLSGYTDTQYF.

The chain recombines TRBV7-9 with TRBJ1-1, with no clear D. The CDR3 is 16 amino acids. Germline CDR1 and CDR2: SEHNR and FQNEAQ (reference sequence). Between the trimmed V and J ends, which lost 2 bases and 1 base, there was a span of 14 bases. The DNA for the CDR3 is TGTGCCAGCAGCTTATATCCCCCCGTCGGGAACACTGAAGCTTTCTTT. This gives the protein CASSLYPPVGNTEAFF.

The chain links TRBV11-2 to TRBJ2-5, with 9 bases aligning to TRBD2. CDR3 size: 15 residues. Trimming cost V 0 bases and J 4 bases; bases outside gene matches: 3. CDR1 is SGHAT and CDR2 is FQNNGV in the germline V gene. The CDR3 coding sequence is TGTGCCAGCAGCTTAGACGGCGGGGGGGGAGAGACCCAGTACTTC. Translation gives CASSLDGGGGETQYF.

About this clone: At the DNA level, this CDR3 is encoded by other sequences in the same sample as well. DNA for the CDR3: TGTGCCAGCAGCCGTGGGGGGGGCAATCAGCCCCAGCATTTT. Protein sequence: CASSRGGGNQPQHF. The rearrangement uses TRBV28 and TRBJ1-5; D is perhaps TRBD1 (5 bases). From germline, CDR1 is MDHEN and CDR2 SYDVKM. This CDR3 contains 14 residues. Between the trimmed V and J ends, which lost 6 bases and 2 bases, there was a span of 11 bases. The whole variable domain, remainder taken from reference TRBV28 and TRBJ1-5, is DVKVTQSSRYLVKRTGEKVFLECVQDMDHENMFWYRQDPGLGLRLIYFSYDVKMKEKGDIPEGYSVSREKKERFSLILESASTNQTSMYLCASSRGGGNQPQHFGDGTRLSIL.

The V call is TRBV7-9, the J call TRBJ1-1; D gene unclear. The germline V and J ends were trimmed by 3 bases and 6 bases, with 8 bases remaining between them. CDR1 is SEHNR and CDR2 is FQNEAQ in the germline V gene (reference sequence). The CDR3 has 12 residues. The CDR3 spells CASSFGSAEAFF. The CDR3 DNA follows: TGTGCCAGCAGCTTTGGGTCAGCTGAAGCTTTCTTT.

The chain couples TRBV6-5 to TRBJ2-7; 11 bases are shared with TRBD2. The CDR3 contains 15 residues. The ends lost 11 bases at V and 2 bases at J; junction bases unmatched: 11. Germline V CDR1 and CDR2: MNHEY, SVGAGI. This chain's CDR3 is CASQAPSGRPYEQYF. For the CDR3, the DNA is TGTGCCTCTCAGGCCCCTAGCGGGAGGCCCTACGAGCAGTACTTC.

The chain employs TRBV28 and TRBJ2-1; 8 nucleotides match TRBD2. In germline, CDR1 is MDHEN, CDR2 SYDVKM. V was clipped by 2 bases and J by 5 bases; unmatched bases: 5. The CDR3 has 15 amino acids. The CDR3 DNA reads TGTGCCAGCAGTTTAAGGACTAGCATGAACAATGAGCAGTTCTTC. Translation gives CASSLRTSMNNEQFF.

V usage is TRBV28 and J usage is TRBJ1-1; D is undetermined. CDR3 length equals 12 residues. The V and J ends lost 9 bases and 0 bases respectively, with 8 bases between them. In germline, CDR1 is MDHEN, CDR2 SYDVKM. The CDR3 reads CASRILNTEAFF. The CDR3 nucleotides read TGTGCCAGTAGGATCCTGAACACTGAAGCTTTCTTT.

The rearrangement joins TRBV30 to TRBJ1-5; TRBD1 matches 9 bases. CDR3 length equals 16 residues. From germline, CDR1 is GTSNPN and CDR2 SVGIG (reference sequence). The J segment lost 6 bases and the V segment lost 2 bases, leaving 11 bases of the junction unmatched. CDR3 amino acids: CAWSPGQGLTGQPQHF. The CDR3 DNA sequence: TGTGCCTGGAGTCCGGGACAGGGCCTTACTGGTCAGCCCCAGCATTTT.

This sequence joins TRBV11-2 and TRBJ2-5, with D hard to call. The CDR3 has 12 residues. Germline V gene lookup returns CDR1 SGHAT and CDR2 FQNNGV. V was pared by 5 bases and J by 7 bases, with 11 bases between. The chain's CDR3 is CASSTRPGTQYF. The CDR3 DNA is TGTGCCAGCAGCACCCGTCCTGGGACCCAGTACTTC.

This CDR3 is CASSIGKGSPTAGNIQYF. CDR3 nucleotide sequence: TGTGCCAGTAGTATTGGTAAGGGGTCGCCTACTGCTGGGAACATTCAGTACTTC. The J gene is TRBJ2-4, the V gene TRBV19, with D possibly being TRBD1 (5 bases). The V end was cut by 3 bases, the J end by 7 bases, with 25 bases between. Germline CDR1 LNHDA, CDR2 SQIVND (reference sequence). The CDR3 sequence is 18 residues long.

For the CDR3, the DNA is TGTGCCAGTAGTATTATGGGGACAGGGCATGGGGCCAACGTCCTGACTTTC. Protein: CASSIMGTGHGANVLTF. The rearrangement joins TRBV19 to TRBJ2-6, with TRBD1 matching over 9 bases. V lost 3 bases to trimming and J lost 3 bases; unmatched junction nucleotides: 6. CDR3 length equals 17 residues. Germline CDR1 LNHDA, CDR2 SQIVND (reference sequence). Full variable domain (remainder filled in from reference TRBV19 and TRBJ2-6): DGGITQSPKYLFRKEGQNVTLSCEQNLNHDAMYWYRQDPGQGLRLIYYSQIVNDFQKGDIAEGYSVSREKKESFPLTVTSAQKNPTAFYLCASSIMGTGHGANVLTFGAGSRLTVL.